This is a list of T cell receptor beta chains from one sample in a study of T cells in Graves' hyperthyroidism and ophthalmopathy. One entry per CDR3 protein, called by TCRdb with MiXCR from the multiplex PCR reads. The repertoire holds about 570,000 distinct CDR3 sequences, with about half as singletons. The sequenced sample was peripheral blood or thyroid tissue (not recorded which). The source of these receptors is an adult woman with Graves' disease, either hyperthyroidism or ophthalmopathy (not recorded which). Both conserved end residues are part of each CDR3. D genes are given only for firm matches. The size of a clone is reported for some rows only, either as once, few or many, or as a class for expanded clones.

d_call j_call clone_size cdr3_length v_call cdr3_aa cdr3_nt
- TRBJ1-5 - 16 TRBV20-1 CSAREISGGIQETQHF TGCAGTGCTAGAGAGATTAGCGGGGGCATCCAAGAGACCCAGCATTTT
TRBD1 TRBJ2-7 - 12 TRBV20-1 CSALGQGEEQYF TGCAGTGCACTCGGACAGGGGGAGGAGCAGTACTTC
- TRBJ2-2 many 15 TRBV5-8 CASSFVDFNTGELFF TGTGCCAGCAGCTTTGTGGACTTTAACACCGGGGAGCTGTTTTTT
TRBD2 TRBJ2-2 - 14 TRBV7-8 CASPPGGRTGELSW TGTGCCAGCCCGCCGGGAGGACGCACCGGGGAGCTGTCTTGG
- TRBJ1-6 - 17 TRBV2 CASSSQPNTGEDSPLHF TGTGCCAGCAGTTCACAACCGAACACCGGGGAGGATTCACCCCTCCACTTT
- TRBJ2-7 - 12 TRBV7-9 CASSQLKGEQYF TGTGCCAGCAGCCAGCTAAAGGGCGAGCAGTACTTC
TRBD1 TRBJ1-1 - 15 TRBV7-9 CASSLAGTVGTEAFF TGTGCCAGCAGCTTAGCTGGGACAGTTGGCACTGAAGCTTTCTTT
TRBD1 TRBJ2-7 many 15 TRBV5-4 CASSHFLRGRYEQYF TGTGCCAGCAGCCACTTCCTAAGGGGGCGATACGAGCAGTACTTC
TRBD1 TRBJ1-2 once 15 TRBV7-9 CASSLRGTGNNGYTF TGTGCCAGCAGCTTACGGGGGACAGGGAATAATGGCTACACCTTC
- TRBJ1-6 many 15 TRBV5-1 CASSFGSLGSSPLHF TGCGCCAGCAGCTTTGGGTCCCTTGGGAGCTCACCCCTCCACTTT
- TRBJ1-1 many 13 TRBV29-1 CSVEGVIYTEAFF TGCAGCGTTGAAGGCGTAATCTACACTGAAGCTTTCTTT
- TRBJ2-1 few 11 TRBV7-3 CASSDLGEQFF TGTGCCAGCAGTGACTTAGGTGAGCAGTTCTTC
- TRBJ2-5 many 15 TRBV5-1 CASSSQGQEQETQYF TGCGCCAGCAGCTCACAGGGACAAGAACAAGAGACCCAGTACTTC
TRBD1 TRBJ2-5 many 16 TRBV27 CASSSLRLDREETQYF TGTGCCAGCAGTTCTCTACGGCTGGACAGGGAAGAGACCCAGTACTTC
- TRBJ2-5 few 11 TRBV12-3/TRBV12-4 CASTVGVTQYF TGTGCCAGCACCGTCGGAGTGACCCAGTACTTC
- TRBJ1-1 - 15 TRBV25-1 CASSATQELDTEAFF TGTGCCAGCAGTGCCACACAGGAATTGGACACTGAAGCTTTCTTT
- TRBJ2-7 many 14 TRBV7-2 CASSLDPPAYEQYF TGTGCCAGCAGCTTGGACCCCCCGGCCTACGAGCAGTACTTC
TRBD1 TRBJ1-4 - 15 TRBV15 CATSSNGTGGEKLFF TGTGCCACCAGCAGTAATGGGACAGGGGGTGAAAAACTGTTTTTT
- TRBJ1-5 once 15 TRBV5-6 CASSFGQQLHQPQHF TGTGCCAGCAGCTTCGGGCAACAGCTCCATCAGCCCCAGCATTTT
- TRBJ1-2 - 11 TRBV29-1 CSVGQGYGYTF TGCAGCGTTGGCCAGGGATATGGCTACACCTTC
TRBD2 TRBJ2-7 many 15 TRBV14 CASSQVLGTTYEQYF TGTGCCAGCAGCCAAGTATTAGGGACTACCTACGAGCAGTACTTC
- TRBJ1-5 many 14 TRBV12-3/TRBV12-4 CASSFRGRGQPQHF TGTGCCAGCAGTTTTCGCGGCAGGGGTCAGCCCCAGCATTTT
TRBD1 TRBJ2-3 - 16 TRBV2 CASSDGTGGRTDTQYF TGTGCCAGCAGTGACGGGACAGGGGGAAGGACAGATACGCAGTATTTT
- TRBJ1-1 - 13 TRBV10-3 CAISHTSRPEAFF TGTGCCATCAGTCACACTTCCAGACCTGAAGCTTTCTTT
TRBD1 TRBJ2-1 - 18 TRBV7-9 CASSLGVGTGRPYNEQFF TGTGCCAGCAGCTTAGGAGTGGGGACAGGGAGGCCCTACAATGAGCAGTTCTTC
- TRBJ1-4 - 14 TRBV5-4 CASSPDPKHGKLFF TGTGCCAGCAGCCCGGATCCCAAACACGGAAAACTGTTTTTT
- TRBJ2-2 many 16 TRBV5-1 CASSLEPSRNTGELFF TGCGCCAGCAGCTTGGAGCCTAGCAGGAACACCGGGGAGCTGTTTTTT
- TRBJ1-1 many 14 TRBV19 CASSTTWGVTEAFF TGTGCCAGTAGTACCACCTGGGGGGTCACTGAAGCTTTCTTT
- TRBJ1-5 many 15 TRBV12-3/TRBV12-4 CASSSLGGSDQPQHF TGTGCCAGCAGTTCACTTGGGGGGAGTGACCAGCCCCAGCATTTT
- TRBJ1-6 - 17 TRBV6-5 CASSRTRSRSYNSPLHF TGTGCCAGCAGCCGGACACGGTCGAGGTCCTATAATTCACCCCTCCACTTT
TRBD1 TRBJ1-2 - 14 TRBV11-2 CASSSPTGDYDYTF TGTGCCAGCAGCTCTCCGACAGGGGACTACGACTACACCTTC
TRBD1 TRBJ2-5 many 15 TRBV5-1 CASSPGTAYQETQYF TGCGCCAGCAGCCCGGGGACAGCGTACCAAGAGACCCAGTACTTC
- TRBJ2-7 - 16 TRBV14 CASSQVRGYRSYEQYF TGTGCCAGCAGCCAAGTCCGGGGGTACCGCTCCTACGAGCAGTACTTC
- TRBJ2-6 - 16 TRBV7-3 CASRLTGGTGANVLTF TGTGCCAGCAGGCTGACAGGAGGCACTGGGGCCAACGTCCTGACTTTC
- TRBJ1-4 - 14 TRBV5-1 CASSLGQDNEKLFF TGCGCCAGCAGCTTGGGACAGGATAATGAAAAACTGTTTTTT
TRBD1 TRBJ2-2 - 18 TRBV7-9 CASSLAGEQGPNTGELFF TGTGCCAGCAGCTTAGCCGGAGAACAGGGGCCCAACACCGGGGAGCTGTTTTTT
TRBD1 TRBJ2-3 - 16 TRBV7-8 CASSLEGTGGWDTQYF TGTGCCAGCAGCTTAGAAGGGACAGGGGGCTGGGATACGCAGTATTTT
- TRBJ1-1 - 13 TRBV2 CAWSRTRDTEAFF TGTGCCTGGTCTCGGACGAGGGACACTGAAGCTTTCTTT
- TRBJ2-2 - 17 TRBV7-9 CASSSARTVDHTGELFF TGTGCCAGCAGCTCCGCGAGGACAGTAGATCACACCGGGGAGCTGTTTTTT
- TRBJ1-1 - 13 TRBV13 CASSFEANTEAFF TGTGCCAGCAGCTTCGAGGCTAACACTGAAGCTTTCTTT
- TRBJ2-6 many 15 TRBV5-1 CASSYISSGANVLTF TGCGCCAGCAGCTATATAAGCTCTGGGGCCAACGTCCTGACTTTC
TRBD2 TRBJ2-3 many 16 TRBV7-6 CASSLISGRATDTQYF TGTGCCAGCAGCCTCATTAGCGGGAGGGCCACAGATACGCAGTATTTT
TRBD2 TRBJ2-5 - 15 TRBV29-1 CSVGVSGAQQETQYF TGCAGCGTTGGGGTTAGCGGGGCGCAACAAGAGACCCAGTACTTC
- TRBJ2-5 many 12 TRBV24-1 CATSDGRETQYF TGTGCCACCAGTGATGGCCGAGAGACCCAGTACTTC
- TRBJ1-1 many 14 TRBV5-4 CASAPRRELTEAFF TGTGCCAGCGCACCGCGCAGAGAACTCACTGAAGCTTTCTTT
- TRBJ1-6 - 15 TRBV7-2 CASSLDSTVNSPLHF TGTGCCAGCAGCCTGGACTCCACGGTGAATTCACCCCTCCACTTT
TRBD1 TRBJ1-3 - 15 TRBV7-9 CASSSDRASGNTIYF TGTGCCAGCAGCTCCGACAGGGCCTCTGGAAACACCATATATTTT
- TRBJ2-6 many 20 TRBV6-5 CASSYRTVAGRYSGANVLTF TGTGCCAGCAGTTACCGTACAGTCGCAGGTCGCTATTCTGGGGCCAACGTCCTGACTTTC
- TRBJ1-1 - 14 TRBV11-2 CASSQAVGQGEAFF TGTGCCAGCAGCCAAGCCGTCGGTCAGGGTGAAGCTTTCTTT
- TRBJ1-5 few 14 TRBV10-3 CAISEEGGNQPQHF TGTGCCATCAGTGAGGAGGGGGGTAATCAGCCCCAGCATTTT
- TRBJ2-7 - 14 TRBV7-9 CASSLSDRNREQYF TGTGCCAGCAGCTTATCGGACCGAAATCGGGAGCAGTACTTC